These T cell receptor beta chains were read from a single sample in a study of T cell responses to AZD1222 COVID-19 vaccine. The repertoire was sequenced with immunoSEQ multiplex PCR; TCRdb's copy has only in-frame clones and lacks some. This table holds about 140,000 clones, 80% to 95% found once. The input for sequencing was peripheral blood, taken 28 days after the second AZD1222 dose. These receptors were taken from an adult who received the AZD1222 COVID-19 vaccine. CDR3s include the opening cysteine and the closing phenylalanine or tryptophan. A D gene is named only where the DNA matches it firmly. Rows may omit the clone size; those that give it use once, few, many or a size class.

J gene	V gene	D gene	clone size	CDR3 DNA	CDR3 protein
TRBJ1-4	TRBV6-1	.	.	TGTGCCAGCAGTGAATATGAAAAACTGTTTTTT	CASSEYEKLFF
TRBJ2-2	TRBV19	TRBD2	.	TGTGCCAGTAGAATACTAGCGCTGAACACCGGGGAGCTGTTTTTT	CASRILALNTGELFF
TRBJ1-5	TRBV6-2/TRBV6-3	.	.	TGTGCCAGCAGGCCTGGACAAACCGCAAATCAGCCCCAGCATTTT	CASRPGQTANQPQHF
TRBJ2-1	TRBV11-2	TRBD2	once	TGTGCCAGCGGTAGCGGGAGGAACTACAATGAGCAGTTCTTC	CASGSGRNYNEQFF
TRBJ1-2	TRBV24-1	TRBD1	once	TGTGCCACCAGTGAAGGGACAGCCTATGGCTACACCTTC	CATSEGTAYGYTF
TRBJ1-5	TRBV10-3	.	.	TGTGCCATCAGTGCTTCACGGGGATTGACAGATGGCAATCAGCCCCAGCATTTT	CAISASRGLTDGNQPQHF
TRBJ1-4	TRBV19	.	.	TGTGCCAGTAGTAACCCTGGGGGGAGAACTAATGAAAAACTGTTTTTT	CASSNPGGRTNEKLFF
TRBJ2-7	TRBV20-1	TRBD2	once	TGCAGTGCTAGTTCGAGTAGCGGGTTACCCTACGAGCAGTACTTC	CSASSSSGLPYEQYF
TRBJ1-2	TRBV18	.	.	TGTGCCAGCTCCTATTTCATCTATGGCTACACCTTC	CASSYFIYGYTF
TRBJ1-5	TRBV28	.	.	TGTGCCAGCAGTTATCAGGGGATCGGCAATCAGCCCCAGCATTTT	CASSYQGIGNQPQHF
TRBJ2-1	TRBV6-4	TRBD2	few	TGTGCCAGCGGGAGGGGCGATGAGCAGTTCTTC	CASGRGDEQFF
TRBJ1-4	TRBV7-9	.	.	TGTGCCAGCAAGGCAGTATCCGCTTATAATGAAAAACTGTTTTTT	CASKAVSAYNEKLFF
TRBJ1-1	TRBV6-5	.	few	TGTGCCAGCAGTCCCGGGGGTGAATGGACTGAAGCTTTCTTT	CASSPGGEWTEAFF
TRBJ1-3	TRBV28	.	.	TGTGCCAGCAGTTTATCAACCTGGGTGGACTCTGGAAACACCATATATTTT	CASSLSTWVDSGNTIYF
TRBJ2-7	TRBV4-2	.	.	TGTGCCAGCAGCCTCCTCGTCTCCTACGAGCAGTACTTC	CASSLLVSYEQYF
TRBJ1-6	TRBV6-5	.	.	TGTGCCAGCAGTTACTATAATTCACCCCTCCACTTT	CASSYYNSPLHF
TRBJ2-7	TRBV28	.	.	TGTGCCAGAACGGGACGACCGCTCTACGAGCAGTACTTC	CARTGRPLYEQYF
TRBJ1-5	TRBV19	TRBD1	.	TGTGCCAGTAGTACCAGACAGGGAATGGGCAATCAGCCCCAGCATTTT	CASSTRQGMGNQPQHF
TRBJ1-1	TRBV28	TRBD1	.	TGTGCCAGCAGTTTAGGGGGACAGGGAGGGGACGGTTTCTTT	CASSLGGQGGDGFF
TRBJ1-5	TRBV7-9	.	.	TGTGCCAGCAGCACAAGGGGACAGCCCCAGCATTTT	CASSTRGQPQHF
TRBJ2-7	TRBV20-1	.	.	TGCAGTGCTATTGATGCGGCGATCCCCTACGAGCAGTACTTC	CSAIDAAIPYEQYF
TRBJ2-4	TRBV7-2	.	few	TGTGCCAGCAGCTTAGATCCGGGGACGAACATTCAGTACTTC	CASSLDPGTNIQYF
TRBJ2-3	TRBV4-2	.	.	TGTGCCAGCAGCCAGATCCCCCGGGGCACAGATACGCAGTATTTT	CASSQIPRGTDTQYF
TRBJ1-6	TRBV4-2	.	.	TGTGCCAGCAGCCAAGCTGATACAGGGAATAATTCACCCCTCCACTTT	CASSQADTGNNSPLHF
TRBJ2-7	TRBV4-1	.	.	TGCGCCAGCAGCCAAGTCCCTACAGGGAGCTCCTACGAGCAGTACTTC	CASSQVPTGSSYEQYF
TRBJ1-1	TRBV25-1	.	.	TGTGCCAGTCAGGGAATGGGGAGGACTGAAGCTTTCTTT	CASQGMGRTEAFF
TRBJ1-2	TRBV7-2	TRBD1	.	TGTGCCAGCAGCTTAAGTTGGACAGGGAACCCGTTAGGCTACACCTTC	CASSLSWTGNPLGYTF
TRBJ2-7	TRBV4-1	TRBD1	.	TGCGCCAGCAGGCTAGACAACAGACAGGGGAACTACGAGCAGTACTTC	CASRLDNRQGNYEQYF
TRBJ1-1	TRBV18	.	.	TGTGCCAGCTCTCGCCGAAGGACACGAATGAACACTGAAGCTTTCTTT	CASSRRRTRMNTEAFF
TRBJ1-1	TRBV6-5	.	.	TGTGCCAGCCCTATGAACACTGAAGCTTTCTTT	CASPMNTEAFF
TRBJ2-2	TRBV12-5	TRBD1	.	TGTGCTAGTGGTTGGACCTCCGGGACAGGGTTTTCCGGGGAGCTGTTTTTT	CASGWTSGTGFSGELFF
TRBJ1-1	TRBV28	.	.	TGTGCCAGCAGTTTCGGCCCCCACACTGAAGCTTTCTTT	CASSFGPHTEAFF
TRBJ2-1	TRBV27	.	.	TGTGCCAGCAGTCCTCACATCGGCCTCAATGAGCAGTTCTTC	CASSPHIGLNEQFF
TRBJ2-1	TRBV24-1	.	.	TGTGCCACCTCCCAATTTATGGGGACGGCCAATGAGCAGTTCTTC	CATSQFMGTANEQFF
TRBJ1-6	TRBV9	.	.	TGTGCCAGCAGCGCCGAGCAGGGGTGGTCACCCCTCCACTTT	CASSAEQGWSPLHF
TRBJ2-1	TRBV11-2	.	.	TGTGCCAGCAGCTTAGTTACGGGGGCGGGGAATGAGCAGTTCTTC	CASSLVTGAGNEQFF
TRBJ2-7	TRBV6-5	TRBD2	.	TGTGCCAGCAGCCCCGGACTAGTCTCCTACGAGCAGTACTTC	CASSPGLVSYEQYF
TRBJ1-5	TRBV5-4	.	.	TGTGCCAGCAGCTTGGGCCCCAATCAGCCCCAGCATTTT	CASSLGPNQPQHF
TRBJ1-5	TRBV2	.	few	TGTGCCAGCAGTAGGACAGTTTATAGCAATCAGCCCCAGCATTTT	CASSRTVYSNQPQHF
TRBJ2-6	TRBV7-8	.	.	TGTGCCAGCAGCTACCGAGATTCTGGGGCCAACGTCCTGACTTTC	CASSYRDSGANVLTF
TRBJ1-3	TRBV10-3	.	.	TGTGCCATCAGGGGGGGGTCCTCTGGAAACACCATATATTTT	CAIRGGSSGNTIYF
TRBJ2-5	TRBV5-1	.	.	TGCGCCAGCAGCTTGGCGGGGGTCCGCGAGACCCAGTACTTC	CASSLAGVRETQYF
TRBJ2-2	TRBV3-1/TRBV3-2	TRBD2	.	TGTGCCAGCAGCCAAGGGACTAGCGGAAACACCGGGGAGCTGTTTTTT	CASSQGTSGNTGELFF
TRBJ1-1	TRBV7-2	.	.	TGTGCCAGCACCACTCCGTGGGACACTGAAGCTTTCTTT	CASTTPWDTEAFF
TRBJ1-2	TRBV27	TRBD1	once	TGTGCCAGCAGTTCCCGACAGGGAGACTATGGCTACACCTTC	CASSSRQGDYGYTF
TRBJ2-1	TRBV19	TRBD2	.	TGTGCCAGTAGGGCTAGCGGGAACAATGAGCAGTTCTTC	CASRASGNNEQFF
TRBJ2-7	TRBV6-5	.	once	TGTGCCAGCATGGAGCCAGGCGATTCCTACGAGCAGTACTTC	CASMEPGDSYEQYF
TRBJ2-6	TRBV28	.	once	TGTGCCAGCATGACCAGCAGCTCTGGGGCCAACGTCCTGACTTTC	CASMTSSSGANVLTF
TRBJ1-1	TRBV9	.	.	TGTGCCAGCAGCCCTCAGGGTCCTGAAGCTTTCTTT	CASSPQGPEAFF
TRBJ2-6	TRBV6-1	.	once	TGTGCCAGCAGTGAAGCGGGGGGAGGGGCCAACGTCCTGACTTTC	CASSEAGGGANVLTF
TRBJ1-2	TRBV5-1	.	.	TGCGCCAGCAGCTTGGCCCGGAACTATGGCTACACCTTC	CASSLARNYGYTF
TRBJ2-1	TRBV12-5	TRBD2	.	TGTGCTAGTGCTAGCGGAGACTACAATGAGCAGTTCTTC	CASASGDYNEQFF